The 11 T cell receptor beta chains reported below all come from one sample, sequenced in a study of shared clonotypes between healthy human individuals. TCRdb keeps only in-frame clones here, not all; method: immunoSEQ multiplex PCR. The sample consists of some 480,000 clones, roughly 85% of them appearing once. The specimen was PBMCs. Receptor source: a woman between 35 and 50 years old in good health. Some clones in this sample may be carry-over from other donors' samples.

This chain uses TRBV11-2 with TRBJ2-7; either TRBD1 or TRBD2 may supply D (6 bases each). Germline lookup yields CDR1 SGHAT and CDR2 FQNNGV. CDR3 size: 15 residues. Trimming cost V 5 bases and J 7 bases, with 21 bases left between them. The DNA of the CDR3 is TGTGCCAGCAGCCCCATGAGAAGGGGGGCTGGAGAGCAGTACTTC. Translating gives CASSPMRRGAGEQYF.

The chain recombines TRBV30 with TRBJ2-2; 8 bases align to TRBD2. Germline-derived CDR1 and CDR2 are GTSNPN and SVGIG (reference sequence). The CDR3 totals 15 residues. The V segment lost 4 bases and the J segment 1 base; nucleotides outside the gene matches: 5. The CDR3 spells CAWNQAGVNTGELFF. The CDR3 DNA follows: TGTGCCTGGAACCAAGCGGGAGTGAACACCGGGGAGCTGTTTTTT.

V usage is TRBV10-3 and J usage is TRBJ2-3; TRBD2 matches at 9 bases. CDR1 is ENHRY, CDR2 SYGVKD, per germline. The CDR3 extends over 19 amino acids. J lost 3 bases, V lost 0 bases, and 13 bases had no gene match. The CDR3 sequence: CAISESWLAGIRQTDTQYF. The CDR3 DNA sequence: TGTGCCATCAGTGAGTCGTGGCTAGCGGGAATACGTCAGACAGATACGCAGTATTTT.

This chain connects TRBV7-2 to TRBJ2-2, with TRBD2 matching over 12 bases. Unmatched junction bases numbered 5, after V lost 5 bases and J lost 4 bases. The CDR3 spans 16 residues. Germline V gene lookup returns CDR1 SGHTA and CDR2 FQGNSA. This CDR3 reads CASSPRTSGATGELFF. CDR3 in DNA: TGTGCCAGCAGCCCTAGGACTAGCGGGGCCACCGGGGAGCTGTTTTTT.

The chain joins TRBV4-1 to TRBJ2-2, with 10 bases that match TRBD2. Germline CDR1 MGHRA, CDR2 YSYEKL. The CDR3 totals 17 residues. J lost 5 bases, V lost 4 bases, and 10 bases had no gene match. DNA of the CDR3: TGCGCCAGCAGCCGCTCGCTAGCGGGAGTAAGGACCGGGGAGCTGTTTTTT. This encodes CASSRSLAGVRTGELFF.

This chain links TRBV6-5 with TRBJ2-3; 7 bases line up with TRBD1. The length of the CDR3 is 14 residues. The trim removed 8 bases at V and 1 base at J, leaving 6 bases unmatched. Per germline, CDR1 MNHEY and CDR2 SVGAGI. The CDR3 loop reads CASGPGQRTDTQYF. For the CDR3, the DNA is TGTGCCAGCGGACCGGGACAGCGCACAGATACGCAGTATTTT.

The V and J genes are TRBV5-4 and TRBJ2-5, with D unclear. This CDR3 comprises 14 residues. Germline V gives CDR1 SGHNT, CDR2 YYREEE (reference sequence). The ends were cut back, 4 bases at V and 7 bases at J, with 17 bases in the middle. The CDR3 protein is CASSLGYRDGTQYF. CDR3 nucleotides: TGTGCCAGCAGCCTGGGCTATAGAGACGGGACCCAGTACTTC.

The chain has TRBV7-3 and TRBJ2-1; D gene ambiguous. Trimming cost V 1 base and J 8 bases, with 15 bases left between them. The germline V gene encodes CDR1 SGHTA and CDR2 FQGTGA. The length of the CDR3 is 15 residues. CDR3 amino acids: CASSLIVRGYDEQFF. The DNA of the CDR3 is TGTGCCAGCAGCTTAATTGTCAGAGGATACGATGAGCAGTTCTTC.

The rearrangement uses TRBV7-9 and TRBJ2-1; D remains ambiguous. CDR3 length: 12 amino acids. With 2 bases removed from V and 9 bases from J, the gap between germline ends came to 8 bases. From germline, CDR1 is SEHNR and CDR2 FQNEAQ (reference sequence). CDR3 nucleotide sequence: TGTGCCAGCAGCTTACCCCAGGTTGAGCAGTTCTTC. It yields the protein CASSLPQVEQFF.

The chain employs TRBV5-4 and TRBJ2-3, with 11 positions matching TRBD2. J was trimmed by 3 bases and V by 5 bases; bases with no gene match: 8. Looked up from germline, CDR1 is SGHNT and CDR2 is YYREEE (reference sequence). This CDR3 spans 16 amino acids. CDR3 region: CASRSGTSGGTDTQYF. The CDR3 coding sequence is TGTGCCAGCAGATCCGGGACTAGCGGAGGAACAGATACGCAGTATTTT.

This rearrangement joins TRBV30 to TRBJ1-6; D gene ambiguous. V was clipped by 1 base and J by 7 bases, with 5 bases between them. This CDR3 contains 12 residues. CDR1 and CDR2 from the germline V gene are GTSNPN and SVGIG (reference sequence). The CDR3: CAWSGRNSPLHF. CDR3 in DNA: TGTGCCTGGAGTGGACGGAATTCACCCCTCCACTTT.